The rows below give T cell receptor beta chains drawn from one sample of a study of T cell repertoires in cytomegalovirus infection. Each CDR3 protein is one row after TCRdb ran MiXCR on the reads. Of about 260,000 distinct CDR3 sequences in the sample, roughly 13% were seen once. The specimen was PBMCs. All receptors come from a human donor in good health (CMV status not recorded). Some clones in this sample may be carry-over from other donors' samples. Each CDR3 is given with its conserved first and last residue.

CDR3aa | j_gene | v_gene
CASSFQRGGSYNEQFF | TRBJ2-1 | TRBV5-5
CASSPSQNTQYF | TRBJ2-3 | TRBV14
CASSQGEGLNEKLFF | TRBJ1-4 | TRBV4-1
CASSLVSIAEQYF | TRBJ2-7 | TRBV7-2
CAGRTGQVNTEAFF | TRBJ1-1 | TRBV2
CASSPREVTEAFF | TRBJ1-1 | TRBV4-1
CASNVGGELFF | TRBJ2-2 | TRBV7-2
CASSQGHYEQYF | TRBJ2-7 | TRBV7-9
CASSPRTFTEAFF | TRBJ1-1 | TRBV7-2
CASSGAPYEQYF | TRBJ2-7 | TRBV2
CASSSWLADASDGKNIQYF | TRBJ2-4 | TRBV7-9
CASSGAGQPGYGYTF | TRBJ1-2 | TRBV9
CASSPPPLGRPGELFF | TRBJ2-2 | TRBV7-2
CASSRDRAVNTEAFF | TRBJ1-1 | TRBV7-2
CSARGLAGAQTQYF | TRBJ2-5 | TRBV20-1
CASRLYQGGRNEQFF | TRBJ2-1 | TRBV24-1
CASSPGQGTKDTQYF | TRBJ2-3 | TRBV18
CSARGGNEQFF | TRBJ2-1 | TRBV20-1
CASSLPGGREAFF | TRBJ1-1 | TRBV28
CASTQTGGNTGELFF | TRBJ2-2 | TRBV19
CASARGQLGNSNQPQHF | TRBJ1-5 | TRBV27
CASSPPTAAGGTGELFF | TRBJ2-2 | TRBV19
CSAIQGSNQPQHF | TRBJ1-5 | TRBV20-1
CASSLAMRSGNTIYF | TRBJ1-3 | TRBV5-5
CASSLAGNNQPQHF | TRBJ1-5 | TRBV7-9
CASGHTGGNEQFF | TRBJ2-1 | TRBV12-5
CASSIDHPLRITPLTGDYGYTF | TRBJ1-2 | TRBV19
CSVAQGSGANVLTF | TRBJ2-6 | TRBV29-1
CASSPLLTDTQYF | TRBJ2-3 | TRBV18
CSVEGVGGDYGYTF | TRBJ1-2 | TRBV29-1
CASNLLAGGGDEQFF | TRBJ2-1 | TRBV6-2/TRBV6-3
CASSGTSGSSSYEQYF | TRBJ2-7 | TRBV2
CASSGQGGGRREKLFF | TRBJ1-4 | TRBV5-5
CASSSRLAGGNEQYF | TRBJ2-7 | TRBV6-6
CACSLNTYTEAFF | TRBJ1-1 | TRBV7-3
CASSPGTVDTGELFF | TRBJ2-2 | TRBV6-6
CSARVPSRGGETQYF | TRBJ2-5 | TRBV20-1
CATGQSGQLIGGYTF | TRBJ1-2 | TRBV10-3
CASSEPGLAGGHEQYF | TRBJ2-7 | TRBV4-1
CASSSWSNTDTQYF | TRBJ2-3 | TRBV7-2
CSVTNDLNIQYF | TRBJ2-4 | TRBV29-1
CASSQEWTSGREGEQFF | TRBJ2-1 | TRBV4-3
CASSASSSYNEQFF | TRBJ2-1 | TRBV7-3
CASSEHPNIQYF | TRBJ2-4 | TRBV2
CASSSLGGEQYF | TRBJ2-7 | TRBV7-6
CASSVGDTEAFF | TRBJ1-1 | TRBV19
CSANEGGMNTEAFF | TRBJ1-1 | TRBV20-1
CASGAARVGTLEAFF | TRBJ1-1 | TRBV7-8
CSAPDPSGSTPNEQFF | TRBJ2-1 | TRBV20-1
CSVEDGTSRYEQYF | TRBJ2-7 | TRBV29-1
CASSPPAPEAFF | TRBJ1-1 | TRBV7-2
CASSQVPSGTQNIQYF | TRBJ2-4 | TRBV4-2
CASSPVVHASYEPYF | TRBJ2-7 | TRBV6-1
CASSALTGVAADTQYF | TRBJ2-3 | TRBV7-2
CASSLGLFNTGELFF | TRBJ2-2 | TRBV6-1
CSARLDRDGGYTF | TRBJ1-2 | TRBV20-1
CASSWRGSTSNQPQHF | TRBJ1-5 | TRBV5-6
CASSPFGGGNQPQHF | TRBJ1-5 | TRBV6-2/TRBV6-3
CSARRWETDTQYF | TRBJ2-3 | TRBV20-1